The present TCR beta chain was sequenced within a study of cytomegalovirus exposure and HLA in healthy donors. V was clipped by 0 bases and J by 0 bases, with 16 bases between them. The CDR3 has 18 residues. Germline V gene lookup returns CDR1 SGHRS and CDR2 YFSETQ. As concerns this clone: Its antigen is not known.

Study-wide results and caveats: Data from an earlier analysis indicated that most TCR beta V segments were productive either about 90% or about 30% of the time. Accounts indicate the classifier identified cytomegalovirus status with strong specificity and sensitivity.

In the PCR, 60 Vbeta and 13 Jbeta primers were used. Repertoires were generated with immunoSEQ multiplex PCR, while TCRdb's copy carries only in-frame clones and drops some. The sample shows 210,000 or so clones, 60% to 80% of them seen only once. The chain carries TRBV5-1 and TRBJ2-1; a possible D gene is TRBD2 (7 bases). The TCR sequence derives from a woman in her twenties or thirties in good health and CMV-seropositive. The sequenced sample consisted of PBMCs. In DNA form, the CDR3 reads TGCGCCAGCAGCTTGGGGGGTACGGGGGGCAGCTCCTACAATGAGCAGTTCTTC. Amino acid sequence: CASSLGGTGGSSYNEQFF.